The 16 T cell receptor beta chains below come from one sample, sequenced in a study of blood T cell repertoires in COVID-19. TCRdb keeps only in-frame clones here, not all; method: immunoSEQ multiplex PCR. The sample lists 410,000 or so clones, 89% seen once, with about 1.4% in the top ten. Sequenced: peripheral blood. The receptor source for this set is a woman in her thirties or forties with COVID-19, enrolled during active disease.

The chain links TRBV28 to TRBJ1-5, with D unresolved. Germline lookup yields CDR1 MDHEN and CDR2 SYDVKM. V was clipped by 7 bases and J by 0 bases, with 13 bases between them. CDR3 length equals 15 residues. CDR3 loop: CASTTTEPSNQPQHF. CDR3 in DNA: TGTGCCAGCACCACGACGGAGCCTAGCAATCAGCCCCAGCATTTT.

The genes are TRBV18 and TRBJ2-1, with 10 bases lining up with TRBD2. The CDR3 totals 15 residues. The germline CDR1 and CDR2 sequences are KGHSH and LQKENI. V lost 5 bases and J lost 4; bases outside the gene matches: 5. DNA for the CDR3: TGTGCCAGCTCAGCCGGACTAGCGGCGTACAATGAGCAGTTCTTC. It codes for CASSAGLAAYNEQFF.

This rearrangement joins TRBV7-2 to TRBJ2-1; TRBD1 aligns across 7 bases. After removal of 2 bases from V and 8 bases from J, the junction contained 3 bases not matched to a gene. The CDR3 consists of 13 residues. Germline V gives CDR1 SGHTA, CDR2 FQGNSA. The DNA of the CDR3 is TGTGCCAGCAGCTTACTACAGGGGTATGAGCAGTTCTTC. Protein product: CASSLLQGYEQFF.

This chain uses TRBV28 with TRBJ1-5; TRBD1 aligns across 7 bases. The CDR3 is 17 amino acids. Germline trimming cut 3 bases from V and 0 bases from J; bases unmatched to any gene: 8. The germline CDR1 and CDR2 sequences are MDHEN and SYDVKM. This chain's CDR3 is CASSLEEGQPSNQPQHF. CDR3 DNA sequence: TGTGCCAGCAGTTTGGAAGAGGGACAGCCTAGCAATCAGCCCCAGCATTTT.

V usage is TRBV28 and J usage is TRBJ1-1, with TRBD1 matching over 12 bases. CDR1 and CDR2 (germline): MDHEN, SYDVKM. The CDR3 is 18 residues long. Trimming at V came to 5 bases and at J to 4 bases, leaving 14 bases not matched to a gene. CDR3 loop: CASSPPGQGAMGSTEAFF. For the CDR3, the DNA is TGTGCCAGCAGTCCACCGGGACAGGGGGCGATGGGAAGCACTGAAGCTTTCTTT.

The table lists this clone with a count of one. The rearrangement links TRBV7-2 to TRBJ2-5; perhaps TRBD1 as D (6 bases). The CDR3 spans 15 residues. Trimming shortened V by 4 bases and J by 6 bases, and 18 bases separated the two germline ends. Germline lookup yields CDR1 SGHTA and CDR2 FQGNSA. CDR3 coding DNA: TGTGCCAGCAGCTGGAGACGGCCAGGGGAGAAGACCCAGTACTTC. This gives the protein CASSWRRPGEKTQYF.

This rearrangement joins TRBV3-1 (or the pseudogene TRBV3-2) to TRBJ2-2; D may be TRBD1 (6 bases). CDR1 and CDR2 from the germline V gene are LGHDT and YNNKEL (reference sequence). Trimming cost V 1 base and J 6 bases, with 18 bases left between them. The CDR3 length is 17 residues. The CDR3 DNA sequence: TGTGCCAGCAGCCAAGTGCGACAGGCTGGAGGCGCCGGGGAGCTGTTTTTT. Translation: CASSQVRQAGGAGELFF.

The chain combines TRBV28 with TRBJ1-5; TRBD1 agrees at 10 bases. The CDR3 consists of 19 residues. Trimming took 5 bases from V and 1 from J; bases not matched to a gene: 14. The germline V gene encodes CDR1 MDHEN and CDR2 SYDVKM. The CDR3 DNA is TGTGCCAGCAGTGTCCTGACCCGGGACAGGGGTCGGAGCAATCAGCCCCAGCATTTT. Translating it yields CASSVLTRDRGRSNQPQHF.

This rearrangement joins TRBV4-3 to TRBJ1-2; TRBD1 aligns across 7 bases. The CDR3 runs 16 residues. The germline V gene has CDR1 LGHNA and CDR2 YSLEER. Germline trimming cut 4 bases from V and 4 bases from J; bases unmatched to any gene: 12. The CDR3 DNA is TGCGCCAGCAGCCTGAGCGTGACAGGGACGGGCTATGGCTACACCTTC. This gives the protein CASSLSVTGTGYGYTF.

This chain links TRBV28 with TRBJ1-6; maybe TRBD1 (6 bases). In germline, CDR1 is MDHEN, CDR2 SYDVKM. The CDR3 has 15 amino acids. V gave up 10 bases and J gave up 0 bases, with 13 bases separating them. The CDR3 here is CAIGQHISYNSPLHF. CDR3 DNA sequence: TGTGCCATCGGACAGCACATCTCCTATAATTCACCCCTCCACTTT.

The chain combines TRBV9 with TRBJ1-6; D call uncertain. Germline CDR1 and CDR2: SGDLS and YYNGEE. The V gene lost 2 bases and the J gene lost 4 bases, with 4 bases spanning the gap. The length of the CDR3 is 13 residues. The CDR3 DNA reads TGTGCCAGCAGCGTTCAGTATAATTCACCCCTCCACTTT. Translated, it gives CASSVQYNSPLHF. Drawing the rest from reference TRBV9 and TRBJ1-6, the complete variable domain is DSGVTQTPKHLITATGQRVTLRCSPRSGDLSVYWYQQSLDQGLQFLIQYYNGEERAKGNILERFSAQQFPDLHSELNLSSLELGDSALYFCASSVQYNSPLHFGNGTRLTVT.

This clone has only one observation. This may be a read error: a much more frequent sequence differs by one nucleotide. V usage is TRBV7-9 and J usage is TRBJ1-5, with D perhaps matching TRBD1 (5 bases). In germline, CDR1 is SEHNR, CDR2 FQNEAQ (reference sequence). V was cut by 6 bases and J by 2 bases, with 8 bases left in between. The CDR3 totals 13 residues. The CDR3 bases are TGTGCCAGCAGTGGAGGGGGCAATCAGCCCCAGCATTTT. Translated: CASSGGGNQPQHF. Using reference TRBV7-9 and TRBJ1-5 for the parts outside the CDR3, the full variable domain is DTGVSQNPRHKITKRGQNVTFRCDPISEHNRLYWYRQTLGQGPEFLTYFQNEAQLEKSRLLSDRFSAERPKGSFSTLEIQRTEQGDSAMYLCASSGGGNQPQHFGDGTRLSIL.

This clone was seen more than once but under ten times. As DNA, the CDR3 is TGTGCCAGCAGCGCCGGGACAGGGCATGGCTACACCTTC. This encodes CASSAGTGHGYTF. The chain recombines TRBV9 with TRBJ1-2, with 9 bases fitting TRBD1. This CDR3 is 13 amino acids long. J gave up 6 bases and V 3 bases, and 3 bases lay outside the gene matches. Germline CDR1 and CDR2: SGDLS and YYNGEE.

The rearrangement links TRBV28 to TRBJ1-2, with 9 bases fitting TRBD1. V shed 5 bases, J shed 8 bases, and the junction held 12 bases outside the gene matches. Per germline, CDR1 MDHEN and CDR2 SYDVKM. CDR3 length equals 15 residues. The CDR3 spells CASSTPPDRGGGYTF. DNA of the CDR3: TGTGCCAGCAGTACCCCCCCGGACAGGGGTGGAGGCTACACCTTC.

The chain combines TRBV19 with TRBJ1-2, with TRBD1 matching over 8 bases. With 5 bases clipped from V and 3 bases from J, the junction kept 11 bases outside the gene matches. Germline V gives CDR1 LNHDA, CDR2 SQIVND (reference sequence). The CDR3 is made up of 16 amino acids. The CDR3 DNA is TGTGCCAGTAGTTCAAGGACAGGGCGAATCCACTATGGCTACACCTTC. Its protein product is CASSSRTGRIHYGYTF.

The rearrangement uses TRBV27 and TRBJ2-5, with 9 nucleotides matching TRBD2. Germline trimming cut 2 bases from V and 4 bases from J; bases unmatched to any gene: 5. Germline V gene lookup returns CDR1 MNHEY and CDR2 SMNVEV (reference sequence). This CDR3 comprises 15 residues. In nucleotides, the CDR3 is TGTGCCAGCAGTTTAGGCGGGAGGGCCAGAGAGACCCAGTACTTC. Amino acid sequence: CASSLGGRARETQYF.